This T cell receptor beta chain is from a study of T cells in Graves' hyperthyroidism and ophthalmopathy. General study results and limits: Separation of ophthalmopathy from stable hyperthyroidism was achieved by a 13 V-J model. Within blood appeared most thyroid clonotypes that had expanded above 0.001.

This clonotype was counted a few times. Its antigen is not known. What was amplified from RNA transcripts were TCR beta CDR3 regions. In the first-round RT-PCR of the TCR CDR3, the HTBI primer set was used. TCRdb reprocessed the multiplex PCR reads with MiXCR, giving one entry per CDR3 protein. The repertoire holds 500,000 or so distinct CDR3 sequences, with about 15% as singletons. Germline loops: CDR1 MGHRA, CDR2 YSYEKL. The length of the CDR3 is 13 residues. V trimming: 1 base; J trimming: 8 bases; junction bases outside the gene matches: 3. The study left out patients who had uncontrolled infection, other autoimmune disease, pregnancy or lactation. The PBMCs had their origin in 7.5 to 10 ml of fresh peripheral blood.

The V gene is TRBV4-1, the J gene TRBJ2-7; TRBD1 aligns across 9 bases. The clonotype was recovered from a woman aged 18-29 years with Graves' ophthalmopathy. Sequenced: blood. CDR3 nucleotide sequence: TGCGCCAGCAGCCAAGGGACAGGGGCTAAGCAGTACTTC. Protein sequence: CASSQGTGAKQYF.